Included here is one T cell receptor (beta chain) sequence, with context. Data came from immunoSEQ multiplex PCR; TCRdb stores just in-frame clones and leaves some out. Of about 110,000 clones detected, around 89% appear once; the ten largest clones hold 5.5% to 8%. The data are from a study of blood T cell repertoires in COVID-19. The sample comprised peripheral blood. This clonotype was obtained from a man aged 50 to 59 with active or convalescent COVID-19.

CDR3 in DNA: TGTGCCAGCAGTTTGTACGGGACAGCTAATTCACCCCTCCACTTT. Its translation: CASSLYGTANSPLHF. The chain is built from TRBV7-9 and TRBJ1-6, with TRBD1 identical over 7 bases. The V gene's germline CDR1 is SEHNR and CDR2 FQNEAQ (reference sequence). The V and J ends lost 6 bases and 6 bases, in that order; junction bases with no gene match: 8. CDR3 length: 15 residues.